This T cell receptor (beta chain) was identified in a study of blood T cell repertoires in COVID-19. Only in-frame clones appear in the TCRdb table, and some are missing; sequencing was by immunoSEQ multiplex PCR. The top ten hold nearly 8% of the sample, which has about 160,000 clones, 84% seen once. Symptom resolution, clearance, or two negative PCRs marked the recovered donors of Cohort 3. Germline trimming cut 6 bases from V and 10 bases from J; bases unmatched to any gene: 12. This CDR3 has 13 amino acids. Germline-derived CDR1 and CDR2 are SQVTM and ANQGSEA. Sequencing used PBMCs or T cells enriched from blood (not recorded which). The TCR sequence derives from a woman between 50 and 59 years old who had recovered from COVID-19. This rearrangement joins TRBV29-1 to TRBJ1-1; 9 positions match TRBD1. This CDR3 is CSVVVPGQGAAFF. DNA for the CDR3: TGCAGCGTCGTCGTCCCGGGACAGGGCGCAGCTTTCTTT.